Presented here are 21 T cell receptor beta chains from one specimen sequenced in a study of T-cell reconstitution after alpha-beta-depleted transplantation in children. TCRbeta library construction was performed incorporating unique molecular identifiers. TCRdb itself ran the PCR reads through MiXCR, one entry per CDR3 protein. The repertoire holds tens of thousands of distinct CDR3 sequences, roughly 16% seen once, with around 19% in the top ten. Sequenced here: PBMCs, mostly from graft donor cells, sampled 180 days after TCRalphabeta/CD19-depleted stem cell transplant. The receptors come from a male patient aged 2-10 years who had a stem cell transplant for acute lymphoblastic leukemia, so the T cells may come from the graft donor.

This clonotype showed up many times. The chain couples TRBV4-1 to TRBJ2-5; D perhaps matches TRBD2 (5 bases). The CDR3 extends over 15 amino acids. The germline V and J ends were trimmed by 4 bases and 1 base, with 13 bases remaining between them. In germline, CDR1 is MGHRA, CDR2 YSYEKL. DNA of the CDR3: TGCGCCAGCAGCCCACCCCCGGGGATCCAAGAGACCCAGTACTTC. Encoded protein: CASSPPPGIQETQYF.

The chain uses TRBV4-2 and TRBJ2-7; D not resolved. Trimming removed 1 base from V and 3 bases from J, with 13 bases in between. CDR1 and CDR2 (germline): LGHNA, YNFKEQ. There are 15 residues in the CDR3. CDR3 in amino acids: CASSQGIDIHYEQYF. In DNA form, the CDR3 reads TGTGCCAGCAGCCAAGGTATCGACATACACTACGAGCAGTACTTC.

This clonotype was counted between two and nine times. CDR3 amino acids: CSARELGKAKNIQYF. The DNA for the CDR3 is TGCAGTGCTAGAGAATTAGGGAAGGCCAAAAACATTCAGTACTTC. J is TRBJ2-4 and V is TRBV20-1; D gene ambiguous. Germline lookup yields CDR1 DFQATT and CDR2 SNEGSKA (reference sequence). CDR3 length: 15 amino acids. The V and J ends lost 0 bases and 1 base respectively, with 10 bases between them.

This clonotype has at least ten counts. This chain uses TRBV7-2 with TRBJ2-7; 7 nucleotides align to TRBD2. J gave up 7 bases and V 0 bases, and 6 bases lay outside the gene matches. The CDR3 runs to 14 residues. The germline gives CDR1 SGHTA, CDR2 FQGNSA. The CDR3 region is CASSLARGLEEQYF. Written as DNA, the CDR3 is TGTGCCAGCAGCTTAGCGCGGGGGTTAGAGGAGCAGTACTTC.

The chain joins TRBV20-1 to TRBJ2-1; the match to TRBD2 covers 10 bases. This CDR3 contains 18 residues. V trimming: 0 bases; J trimming: 0 bases; junction bases outside the gene matches: 8. Looked up from germline, CDR1 is DFQATT and CDR2 is SNEGSKA (reference sequence). This CDR3 reads CSARDYLAGVSSYNEQFF. The CDR3 DNA follows: TGCAGTGCTAGAGATTATCTAGCGGGGGTGAGCTCCTACAATGAGCAGTTCTTC.

The rearrangement joins TRBV20-1 to TRBJ2-7; 7 bases align to TRBD1. CDR3 length equals 12 residues. V lost 5 bases to trimming and J lost 1 base; unmatched junction nucleotides: 2. The germline V gene has CDR1 DFQATT and CDR2 SNEGSKA (reference sequence). This CDR3 is CSAPTGSYEQYF. The CDR3 nucleotides read TGCAGTGCTCCGACAGGGTCCTACGAGCAGTACTTC.

This clonotype occurred many times. This sequence joins TRBV28 and TRBJ2-7; 9 bases are shared with TRBD2. Trimming took 3 bases from V and 5 from J; bases not matched to a gene: 5. The V gene's germline CDR1 is MDHEN and CDR2 SYDVKM. The CDR3 extends over 14 amino acids. CDR3 in amino acids: CASSFGGRAHEQYF. DNA for the CDR3: TGTGCCAGCAGTTTCGGCGGGAGGGCCCACGAGCAGTACTTC. Full variable domain (outside the CDR3, taken from reference TRBV28 and TRBJ2-7): DVKVTQSSRYLVKRTGEKVFLECVQDMDHENMFWYRQDPGLGLRLIYFSYDVKMKEKGDIPEGYSVSREKKERFSLILESASTNQTSMYLCASSFGGRAHEQYFGPGTRLTVT.

This clonotype was picked up a small number of times. This rearrangement joins TRBV5-5 to TRBJ2-7; either TRBD1 or TRBD2 may supply D (5 bases each). V was cut by 0 bases and J by 4 bases, with 11 bases left in between. The CDR3 contains 14 residues. CDR1 is SGHKS, CDR2 YYEKEE, per germline (reference sequence). CDR3 DNA: TGTGCCAGCAGCTTGGCCCGGGGCAGGTACGAGCAGTACTTC. It yields the protein CASSLARGRYEQYF.

This clonotype appeared many times. This chain links TRBV29-1 with TRBJ2-1; weak D call: TRBD1 (5 bases). Germline-derived CDR1 and CDR2 are SQVTM and ANQGSEA. CDR3 size: 13 residues. V was cut by 6 bases and J by 11 bases, with 20 bases left in between. CDR3 DNA: TGCAGCGTCATATTTATAGACAGTGATAAGCAGTTCTTC. This translates into CSVIFIDSDKQFF.

The chain links TRBV6-2 or TRBV6-3 to TRBJ1-2; D remains unclear. Trimming removed 10 bases from V and 4 bases from J, with 13 bases in between. There are 12 residues in the CDR3. The germline V gene has CDR1 MNHEY and CDR2 SVGEGT. CDR3 DNA sequence: TGTGCCACCGGTAGAGCCGTCTATGGCTACACCTTC. The encoded protein is CATGRAVYGYTF.

This clonotype was observed a few times. The chain employs TRBV5-1 and TRBJ2-7, with D possibly being TRBD1 (6 bases). The germline gives CDR1 SGHRS, CDR2 YFSETQ. The CDR3 spans 15 residues. V lost 0 bases and J lost 4, with 14 bases in between. CDR3 sequence: CASSLEFGQMYEQYF. CDR3 in DNA: TGCGCCAGCAGCTTGGAATTCGGACAGATGTACGAGCAGTACTTC.

The V gene is TRBV6-5, the J gene TRBJ2-1, with 7 bases that match TRBD1. V lost 1 base, J lost 3 bases, and 6 bases stayed unmatched. The CDR3 runs 16 residues. Per germline, CDR1 MNHEY and CDR2 SVGAGI. CDR3 DNA sequence: TGTGCCAGCAGTTACTTATACAGGGGCTTCTACAATGAGCAGTTCTTC. It specifies CASSYLYRGFYNEQFF.

This sequence joins TRBV12-3 or TRBV12-4 and TRBJ1-1; 7 bases match TRBD1. V lost 5 bases to trimming and J lost 4 bases; unmatched junction nucleotides: 1. The CDR3 has 12 residues. The CDR3 is CASSRDSTEAFF. The CDR3 region has the DNA TGTGCCAGCAGTAGGGACAGCACTGAAGCTTTCTTT.

CDR3 nucleotides: TGTGCCAGCAGCTTAGTTGGTTTGGCGGGAACCTACGAGCAGTACTTC. Residues: CASSLVGLAGTYEQYF. This chain connects TRBV7-2 to TRBJ2-7, with D perhaps matching TRBD2 (6 bases). The CDR3 totals 16 residues. Germline assignment: CDR1 SGHTA and CDR2 FQGNSA. V lost 1 base, J lost 2 bases, and 15 bases lay in between.

In this sample, this clonotype turned up a few times. The chain combines TRBV20-1 with TRBJ1-1; D remains ambiguous. The germline V and J ends were trimmed by 0 bases and 0 bases, with 8 bases remaining between them. The CDR3 has 14 residues. Germline V gene lookup returns CDR1 DFQATT and CDR2 SNEGSKA (reference sequence). CDR3 sequence reads: CSARDPEMNTEAFF. As DNA, the CDR3 is TGCAGTGCTAGAGACCCTGAAATGAACACTGAAGCTTTCTTT.

This clonotype was detected only a few times. The chain has TRBV20-1 and TRBJ2-2, with D uncertain. V was pared by 0 bases and J by 5 bases, with 10 bases between. The CDR3 spans 14 residues. CDR1 and CDR2 (germline): DFQATT, SNEGSKA (reference sequence). The CDR3 bases are TGCAGTGCTAGAGATCTTGTGGCAACCGGGGAGCTGTTTTTT. Amino acid sequence: CSARDLVATGELFF.

This sequence joins TRBV11-2 and TRBJ1-1; D is possibly TRBD1 (5 bases). CDR1 is SGHAT, CDR2 FQNNGV, per germline. V lost 4 bases and J lost 1, with 25 bases in between. CDR3 length equals 19 residues. CDR3 sequence (DNA): TGTGCCAGCAGCTCCCCGCTTCGGGGGGAAAGGGGAAGGAACACTGAAGCTTTCTTT. Its protein is CASSSPLRGERGRNTEAFF.

This clonotype was seen more than once but under ten times. This chain links TRBV29-1 with TRBJ2-1, with TRBD2 identical over 7 bases. CDR3 size: 17 residues. Germline assignment: CDR1 SQVTM and CDR2 ANQGSEA. With V trimmed by 7 bases and J by 3 bases, 18 bases remained unmatched. The CDR3 sequence is CSGWETSKGGFYNEQFF. The CDR3 DNA follows: TGCAGCGGTTGGGAAACAAGCAAGGGAGGGTTCTACAATGAGCAGTTCTTC.

The CDR3: CASSQAPRDYGTEAFF. The CDR3 coding sequence is TGCGCCAGCAGCCAAGCCCCCAGGGATTATGGCACTGAAGCTTTCTTT. This chain uses TRBV4-3 with TRBJ1-1; TRBD1 might be the D (5 bases). The V gene's germline CDR1 is LGHNA and CDR2 YSLEER. V dropped 1 base and J dropped 4 bases, with 16 bases sitting between them. The CDR3 runs to 16 residues.

Ten or more counts support this clonotype. The V and J genes are TRBV20-1 and TRBJ2-5; D could derive from TRBD1 or TRBD2 (5 bases each). CDR1 is DFQATT and CDR2 is SNEGSKA in the germline V gene (reference sequence). V was cut by 1 base and J by 5 bases, with 20 bases left in between. The CDR3 sequence is 16 residues long. The CDR3 DNA sequence: TGCAGTGCTAGAGTTGCCGGGACCTCCATCGCGGAGACCCAGTACTTC. Protein product: CSARVAGTSIAETQYF.

Only a few counts were recorded for this clonotype. The chain carries TRBV29-1 and TRBJ2-2; TRBD1 might be the D (7 bases). The ends were cut back, 3 bases at V and 0 bases at J, with 11 bases in the middle. CDR3 size: 15 residues. Germline V gene lookup returns CDR1 SQVTM and CDR2 ANQGSEA. The CDR3 sequence is CSVDGRGANTGELFF. The DNA for the CDR3 is TGCAGCGTTGATGGCAGGGGGGCGAACACCGGGGAGCTGTTTTTT.